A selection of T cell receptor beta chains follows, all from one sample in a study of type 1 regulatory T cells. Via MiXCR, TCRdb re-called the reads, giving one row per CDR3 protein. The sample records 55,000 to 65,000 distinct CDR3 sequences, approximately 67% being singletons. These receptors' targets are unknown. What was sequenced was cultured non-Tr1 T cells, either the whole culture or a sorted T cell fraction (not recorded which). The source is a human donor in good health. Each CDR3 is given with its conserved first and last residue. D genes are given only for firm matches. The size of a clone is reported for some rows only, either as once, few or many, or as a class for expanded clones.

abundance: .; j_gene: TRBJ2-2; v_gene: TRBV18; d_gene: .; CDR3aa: CASSPMASNTGELFF; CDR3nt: TGTGCCAGCTCACCAATGGCCTCGAACACCGGGGAGTTGTTTTTT
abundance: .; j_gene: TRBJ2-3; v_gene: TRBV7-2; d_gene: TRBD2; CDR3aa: CASSWASGSLTDTQYF; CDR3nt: TGTGCCAGCAGCTGGGCTAGCGGGAGTCTCACAGATACGCAGTATTTT
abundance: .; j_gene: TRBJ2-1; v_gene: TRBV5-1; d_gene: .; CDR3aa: CASSLTESSYNEQFF; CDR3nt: TGCGCCAGCAGCTTGACAGAAAGCTCCTACAATGAGCAGTTCTTC
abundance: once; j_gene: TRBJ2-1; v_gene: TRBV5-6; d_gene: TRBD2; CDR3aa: CASSPQPGLASHNEQFF; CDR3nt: TGTGCCAGCAGCCCGCAACCGGGACTAGCGAGCCACAATGAGCAGTTCTTC
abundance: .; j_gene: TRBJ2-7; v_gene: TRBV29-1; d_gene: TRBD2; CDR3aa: CSVGGLAGAPSYEQYF; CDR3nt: TGCAGCGTTGGGGGACTAGCGGGAGCACCATCCTACGAGCAGTACTTC
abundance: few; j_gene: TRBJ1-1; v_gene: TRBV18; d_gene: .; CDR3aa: CASSPRQNTEAFF; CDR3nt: TGTGCCAGCTCACCAAGGCAGAACACTGAAGCTTTCTTT
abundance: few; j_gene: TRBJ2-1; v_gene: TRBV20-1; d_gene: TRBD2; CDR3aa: CSARGPTSGDYNEQFF; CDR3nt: TGCAGTGCTAGGGGACCGACTAGCGGGGACTACAATGAGCAGTTCTTC
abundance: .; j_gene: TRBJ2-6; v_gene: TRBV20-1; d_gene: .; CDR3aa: CSAGHSGANVLTF; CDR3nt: TGCAGTGCTGGACACTCTGGGGCCAACGTCCTGACTTTC
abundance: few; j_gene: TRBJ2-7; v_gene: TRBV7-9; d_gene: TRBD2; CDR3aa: CASSLAGIDYEQYF; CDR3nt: TGTGCCAGCAGCCTAGCGGGAATCGACTACGAGCAGTACTTC
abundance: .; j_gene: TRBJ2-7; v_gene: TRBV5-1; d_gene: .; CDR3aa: CASSLATGTTYEQYF; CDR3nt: TGCGCCAGCAGCTTGGCGACCGGGACAACCTACGAGCAGTACTTC
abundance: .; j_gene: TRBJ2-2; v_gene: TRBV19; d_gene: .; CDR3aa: CASRRDSNTGELFF; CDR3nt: TGTGCCAGTAGACGAGACTCCAACACCGGGGAGCTGTTTTTT
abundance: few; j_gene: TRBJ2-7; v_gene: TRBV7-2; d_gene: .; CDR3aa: CASSRQESSYEQYF; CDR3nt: TGTGCCAGCAGCAGACAGGAGAGCTCCTACGAGCAGTACTTC
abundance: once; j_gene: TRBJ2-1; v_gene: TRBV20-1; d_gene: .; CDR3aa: CSAPQDYNEQFF; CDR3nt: TGCAGTGCCCCCCAGGACTACAATGAGCAGTTCTTC
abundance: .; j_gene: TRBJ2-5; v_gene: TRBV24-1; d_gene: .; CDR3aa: CATSDFRETQYF; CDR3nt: TGTGCCACCAGTGATTTTCGAGAGACCCAGTACTTC
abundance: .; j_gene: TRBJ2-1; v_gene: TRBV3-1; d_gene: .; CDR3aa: CVSSHRAGGAYNEQFF; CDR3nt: TGTGTCAGCAGCCATAGAGCGGGCGGGGCCTACAATGAGCAGTTCTTC
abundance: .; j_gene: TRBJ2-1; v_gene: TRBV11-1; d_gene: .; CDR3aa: CASSLGLAHEQFF; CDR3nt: TGTGCCAGCAGCCTCGGGCTAGCGCATGAGCAGTTCTTC
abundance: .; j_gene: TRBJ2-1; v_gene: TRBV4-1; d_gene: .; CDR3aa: CASSQSLLRAGTSGEQFF; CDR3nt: TGCGCCAGCAGCCAATCTTTGCTCCGGGCGGGGACAAGCGGTGAGCAGTTCTTC
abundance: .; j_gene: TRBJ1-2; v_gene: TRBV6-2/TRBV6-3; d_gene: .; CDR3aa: CASSLLRSYGYTF; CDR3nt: TGTGCCAGCAGTCTCCTTAGGAGCTATGGCTACACCTTC
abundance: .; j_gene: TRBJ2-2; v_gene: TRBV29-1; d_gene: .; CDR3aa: CSVETGSGTGELFF; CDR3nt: TGCAGCGTTGAAACAGGGTCCGGGACCGGGGAGCTGTTTTTT
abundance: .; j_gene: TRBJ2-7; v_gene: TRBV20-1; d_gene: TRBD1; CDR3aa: CSARIPGQGQQYF; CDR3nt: TGCAGTGCAAGGATCCCGGGACAGGGGCAGCAGTACTTC
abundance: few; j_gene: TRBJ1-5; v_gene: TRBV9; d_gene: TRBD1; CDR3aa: CASSRTGGNQPQHF; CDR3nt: TGTGCCAGCAGTCGGACAGGGGGCAATCAGCCCCAGCATTTT
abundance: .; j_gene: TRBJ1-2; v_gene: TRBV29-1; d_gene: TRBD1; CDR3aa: CSGGQGLNYGYTF; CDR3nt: TGCAGCGGTGGACAGGGACTGAACTATGGCTACACCTTC
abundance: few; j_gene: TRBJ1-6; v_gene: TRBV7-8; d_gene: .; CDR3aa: CASFEGTIRNSPLHF; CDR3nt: TGTGCCAGCTTCGAGGGGACGATAAGAAATTCACCCCTCCACTTT
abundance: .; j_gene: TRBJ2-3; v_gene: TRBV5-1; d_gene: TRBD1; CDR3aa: CASSSGTGGLGTDTQYF; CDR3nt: TGCGCCAGCAGCTCCGGGACAGGGGGGCTTGGTACAGATACGCAGTATTTT
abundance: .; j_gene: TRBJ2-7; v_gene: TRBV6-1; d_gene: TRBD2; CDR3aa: CASSETRTSLSYEQYF; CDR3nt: TGTGCCAGCAGTGAAACTAGGACTAGCCTATCCTACGAGCAGTACTTC
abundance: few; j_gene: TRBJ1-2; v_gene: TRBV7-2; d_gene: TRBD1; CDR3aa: CASSKDRGGNYGYTF; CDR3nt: TGTGCCAGCAGCAAAGACAGGGGTGGAAACTATGGCTACACCTTC
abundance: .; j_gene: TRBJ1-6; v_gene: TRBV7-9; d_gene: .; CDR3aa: CASSLDGSSYNSPLHF; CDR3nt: TGTGCCAGCAGCCTGGACGGGAGCTCCTATAATTCACCCCTCCACTTT
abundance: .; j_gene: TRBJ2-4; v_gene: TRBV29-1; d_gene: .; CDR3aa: CSVEDQGFDKNIQYF; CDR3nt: TGCAGCGTTGAAGACCAGGGGTTTGACAAAAACATTCAGTACTTC
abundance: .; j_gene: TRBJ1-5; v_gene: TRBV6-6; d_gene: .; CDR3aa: CASKLDGNQPQHF; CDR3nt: TGTGCCAGCAAGCTGGACGGCAATCAGCCCCAGCATTTT
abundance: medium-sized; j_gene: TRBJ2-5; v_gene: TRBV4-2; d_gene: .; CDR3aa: CASSQERTVQETQYF; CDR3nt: TGTGCCAGCAGCCAAGAAAGGACAGTTCAAGAGACCCAGTACTTC
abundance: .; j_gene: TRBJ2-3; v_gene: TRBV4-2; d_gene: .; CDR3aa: CASSYPPGAGGNTDTQYF; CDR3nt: TGTGCCAGCAGCTACCCTCCTGGGGCAGGGGGGAACACAGATACGCAGTATTTT
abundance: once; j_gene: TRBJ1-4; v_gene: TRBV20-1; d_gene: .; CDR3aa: CSARVVREEKLFF; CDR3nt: TGCAGTGCTAGAGTAGTCAGGGAGGAAAAACTGTTTTTT
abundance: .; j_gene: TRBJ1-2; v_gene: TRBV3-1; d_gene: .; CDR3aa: CASSQLQTNYGYTF; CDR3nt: TGTGCCAGCAGCCAACTCCAGACTAACTATGGCTACACCTTC
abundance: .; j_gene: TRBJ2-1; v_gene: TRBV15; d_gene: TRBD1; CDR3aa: CATSTPGQGDHEQFF; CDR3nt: TGTGCCACCAGCACTCCGGGACAGGGTGACCATGAGCAGTTCTTC
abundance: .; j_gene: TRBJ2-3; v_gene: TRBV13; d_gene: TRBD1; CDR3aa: CASTQNSGGTRNTQYF; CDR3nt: TGTGCCAGCACCCAAAACTCAGGGGGCACTCGGAATACGCAGTATTTT
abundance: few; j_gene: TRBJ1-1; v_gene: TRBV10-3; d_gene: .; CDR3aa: CAISESGQRNTEAFF; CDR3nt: TGTGCCATCAGTGAATCGGGACAAAGGAACACTGAAGCTTTCTTT
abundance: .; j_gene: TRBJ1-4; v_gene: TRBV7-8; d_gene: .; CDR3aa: CASSLALQGEKLFF; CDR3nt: TGTGCCAGCAGCTTAGCGCTCCAGGGTGAAAAACTGTTTTTT
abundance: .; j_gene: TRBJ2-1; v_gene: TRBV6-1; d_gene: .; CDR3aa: CASSDMPGNEQFF; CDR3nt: TGTGCCAGCAGCGACATGCCCGGCAATGAGCAGTTCTTC
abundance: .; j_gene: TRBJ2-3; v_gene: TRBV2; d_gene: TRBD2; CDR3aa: CASSTSGYTDTQYF; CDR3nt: TGTGCCAGCAGTACTAGCGGCTACACAGATACGCAGTATTTT
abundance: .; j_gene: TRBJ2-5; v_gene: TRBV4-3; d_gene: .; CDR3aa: CASSQEGAETQYF; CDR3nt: TGCGCCAGCAGCCAAGAGGGGGCGGAGACCCAGTACTTC
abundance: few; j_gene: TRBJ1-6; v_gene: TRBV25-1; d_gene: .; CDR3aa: CASSEYGSPLHF; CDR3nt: TGTGCCAGCAGTGAATACGGCTCACCCCTCCACTTT
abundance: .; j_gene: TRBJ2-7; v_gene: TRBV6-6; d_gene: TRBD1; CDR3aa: CASSYSRTGATGYEQYF; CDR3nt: TGTGCCAGCAGTTACTCGAGGACAGGGGCCACTGGATACGAGCAGTACTTC
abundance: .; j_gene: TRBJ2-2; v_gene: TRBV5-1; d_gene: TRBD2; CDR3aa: CASGSRSGTSGGGELFF; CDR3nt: TGCGCCAGCGGATCCCGCTCCGGGACTAGCGGTGGGGGGGAGCTGTTTTTT
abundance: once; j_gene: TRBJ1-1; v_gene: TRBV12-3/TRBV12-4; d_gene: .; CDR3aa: CASSLKGNTEAFF; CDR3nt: TGTGCCAGCAGTTTGAAGGGCAACACTGAAGCTTTCTTT
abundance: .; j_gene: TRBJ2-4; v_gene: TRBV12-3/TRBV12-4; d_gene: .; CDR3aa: CASSSPTGLWNIQYF; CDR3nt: TGTGCCAGCAGTTCCCCGACAGGCCTCTGGAACATTCAGTACTTC
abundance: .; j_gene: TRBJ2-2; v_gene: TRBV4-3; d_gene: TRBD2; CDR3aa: CASSQDPSGSWFAGELFF; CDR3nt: TGCGCCAGCAGCCAAGACCCTAGCGGGAGTTGGTTTGCCGGGGAGCTGTTTTTT
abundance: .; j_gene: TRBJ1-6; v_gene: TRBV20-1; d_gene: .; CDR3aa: CSARDLVSLESPLHF; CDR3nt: TGCAGTGCTAGAGATCTGGTCAGTCTCGAATCACCCCTCCACTTT